The 20 T cell receptor beta chains below come from one sample, sequenced in a study of identical twins. Via MiXCR, TCRdb re-called the 5' RACE reads, giving one row per CDR3 protein. The sample shows around 670,000 distinct CDR3 sequences, 5.5% to 7.5% of them seen only once. The sequencing input was naive T cells sorted from blood. Source of these receptors: a man aged 18 to 35 in good health.

This clonotype was counted at least ten times. The chain carries TRBV6-2 or TRBV6-3 and TRBJ1-6; D is perhaps TRBD1 (5 bases). V lost 6 bases to trimming and J lost 3 bases, with 12 bases between them. The germline V gene has CDR1 MNHEY and CDR2 SVGEGT. The CDR3 consists of 15 residues. This CDR3 reads CASSERGSYNSPLHF. For the CDR3, the DNA is TGTGCCAGCAGCGAGCGGGGCAGCTATAATTCACCCCTCCACTTT.

This clonotype was picked up many times. The chain combines TRBV4-1 with TRBJ2-1; 11 bases fit TRBD2. The germline V gene has CDR1 MGHRA and CDR2 YSYEKL. This CDR3 region has 17 residues. V shed 1 base, J shed 10 bases, and the junction held 12 bases outside the gene matches. CDR3 amino acids: CASSQVGPSGRIREQFF. The CDR3 bases are TGCGCCAGCAGCCAAGTTGGGCCTAGCGGGAGGATTCGGGAGCAGTTCTTC.

The table lists this clonotype with many counts. The J gene is TRBJ2-2, the V gene TRBV12-3 or TRBV12-4; 10 nucleotides match TRBD2. V lost 5 bases to trimming and J lost 5 bases; unmatched junction nucleotides: 17. CDR3 length: 19 residues. CDR3 region: CASSEVRLAGASGTGELFF. In nucleotides, the CDR3 is TGTGCCAGCAGTGAAGTGCGCCTAGCGGGAGCCTCCGGGACCGGGGAGCTGTTTTTT.

This clonotype was counted many times. The chain joins TRBV6-5 to TRBJ1-1, with D unclear. The germline CDR1 and CDR2 sequences are MNHEY and SVGAGI. Trimming removed 2 bases from V and 1 base from J, with 8 bases in between. The CDR3 loop spans 14 amino acids. CDR3 in DNA: TGTGCCAGCAGTTACCGGACGGAGAACACTGAAGCTTTCTTT. This sequence encodes CASSYRTENTEAFF.

This clonotype was seen many times. The J gene is TRBJ1-1, the V gene TRBV5-6; 7 bases align to TRBD1. The CDR3 runs to 12 residues. Per the germline V gene, CDR1 is SGHDT and CDR2 is YYEEEE. Trimming removed 3 bases from V and 11 bases from J; junction bases left unmatched: 7. In DNA form, the CDR3 reads TGTGCCAGCAGCTCTAGACAGGGAAGGGCTTTCTTT. Protein sequence: CASSSRQGRAFF.

This clonotype was counted ten times or more. The V gene is TRBV10-3, the J gene TRBJ2-5; no definite D call. The CDR3 has 14 residues. The germline V gene has CDR1 ENHRY and CDR2 SYGVKD. The germline V and J ends were trimmed by 3 bases and 5 bases, with 13 bases remaining between them. The CDR3 DNA is TGTGCCATCAGTGACCACCTCCTCAGGGAGACCCAGTACTTC. Amino acid sequence: CAISDHLLRETQYF.

The table lists this clonotype with a few counts. The rearrangement joins TRBV6-1 to TRBJ1-1; possibly TRBD1 for D (6 bases). Germline CDR1 MNHNS, CDR2 SASEGT. The CDR3 totals 13 residues. The V gene lost 7 bases and the J gene lost 5 bases, with 14 bases spanning the gap. The CDR3 DNA reads TGTGCCAGCAAAAGCAGGGGTCCAACTGAAGCTTTCTTT. Translation: CASKSRGPTEAFF.

This clonotype has a handful of counts. The chain recombines TRBV4-1 with TRBJ2-3; D is unclear. This CDR3 is built from 15 residues. Trimming removed 6 bases from V and 4 bases from J, with 17 bases in between. CDR1 and CDR2 from the germline V gene are MGHRA and YSYEKL. CDR3 sequence (DNA): TGCGCCAGCAGTCGGTCGCCTAGAAGACCAGATACGCAGTATTTT. Amino acid sequence: CASSRSPRRPDTQYF.

This clonotype came up many times. This sequence joins TRBV5-1 and TRBJ1-1; D not certain. CDR1 is SGHRS and CDR2 is YFSETQ in the germline V gene. The CDR3 runs to 14 residues. The V and J ends lost 4 bases and 6 bases respectively, with 16 bases between them. Written as DNA, the CDR3 is TGCGCCAGCAGCCGGGTGCAGGTCTCGGCTGAAGCTTTCTTT. This translates into CASSRVQVSAEAFF.

This clonotype occurred many times. The genes are TRBV20-1 and TRBJ2-6, with TRBD1 identical over 10 bases. Germline assignment: CDR1 DFQATT and CDR2 SNEGSKA (reference sequence). The CDR3 length is 18 residues. V was clipped by 2 bases and J by 1 base; unmatched bases: 8. CDR3 DNA sequence: TGCAGTGCTAGACCCGGGACAGGGGATAAGTCTGGGGCCAACGTCCTGACTTTC. Translating it yields CSARPGTGDKSGANVLTF.

This clonotype turned up a few times. The chain combines TRBV6-2 or TRBV6-3 with TRBJ1-5; D is unclear. V lost 4 bases and J 0 bases, leaving 7 bases between the germline ends. Germline CDR1 reads MNHEY; CDR2 reads SVGEGT. The CDR3 is 14 residues long. This CDR3 is CASSFFFSNQPQHF. CDR3 sequence (DNA): TGTGCCAGCAGTTTCTTTTTTAGCAATCAGCCCCAGCATTTT.

The genes are TRBV20-1 and TRBJ2-5; 13 positions match TRBD2. Germline trimming cut 4 bases from V and 4 bases from J; bases unmatched to any gene: 6. In germline, CDR1 is DFQATT, CDR2 SNEGSKA (reference sequence). The CDR3 length is 15 residues. The CDR3 reads CSATTSGRGGETQYF. The DNA of the CDR3 is TGCAGTGCTACAACTAGCGGGAGGGGTGGAGAGACCCAGTACTTC.

This clonotype was recorded many times. The chain combines TRBV30 with TRBJ2-1, with 11 bases that match TRBD2. The CDR3 has 14 residues. Unmatched junction bases numbered 4, after V lost 5 bases and J lost 4 bases. Germline-derived CDR1 and CDR2 are GTSNPN and SVGIG (reference sequence). For the CDR3, the DNA is TGTGCCTGGGAAGGGACTAGCGGATACAATGAGCAGTTCTTC. It yields the protein CAWEGTSGYNEQFF.

This clonotype appeared many times. The V and J genes are TRBV9 and TRBJ1-2, with no clear D. Germline V lookup: CDR1 SGDLS, CDR2 YYNGEE. Trimming removed 0 bases at V and 4 bases at J, with 10 bases between. There are 14 residues in the CDR3. The DNA for the CDR3 is TGTGCCAGCAGCGTAGGTGCAGGCTCCTATGGCTACACCTTC. Protein product: CASSVGAGSYGYTF.

The chain links TRBV12-3 or TRBV12-4 to TRBJ1-1; D perhaps matches TRBD1 (6 bases). With 6 bases removed from V and 7 bases from J, the gap between germline ends came to 12 bases. The CDR3 is 12 residues long. CDR3 sequence (DNA): TGTGCCAGCAGCTACACACAGGGTGAAGCTTTCTTT. As protein: CASSYTQGEAFF.

This clonotype was counted only a few times. The chain joins TRBV7-6 to TRBJ2-1; TRBD1 or TRBD2 may be the D gene (6 bases each). Germline values: CDR1 SGHVS, CDR2 FNYEAQ. The V gene lost 5 bases and the J gene lost 1 base, with 21 bases spanning the gap. The CDR3 extends over 18 amino acids. The CDR3, as DNA: TGTGCCAGCAGCATCGGACAGCTAATCGGAGGGTCCTACAATGAGCAGTTCTTC. The encoded protein is CASSIGQLIGGSYNEQFF. The full variable domain, rest sourced from reference TRBV7-6 and TRBJ2-1, is GAGVSQSPRYKVTKRGQDVALRCDPISGHVSLYWYRQALGQGPEFLTYFNYEAQQDKSGLPNDRFSAERPEGSISTLTIQRTEQRDSAMYRCASSIGQLIGGSYNEQFFGPGTRLTVL.

This clonotype showed up many times. The chain carries TRBV15 and TRBJ2-2, with D tentatively TRBD2 (5 bases). Deletions cut 7 bases from V and 7 bases from J, with 25 bases between. Per the germline V gene, CDR1 is LNHNV and CDR2 is YYDKDF (reference sequence). There are 17 residues in the CDR3. Here the CDR3 reads CATIDGRAPLRGGELFF. CDR3 DNA: TGTGCCACCATTGACGGCAGAGCCCCTCTACGGGGCGGGGAGCTGTTTTTT. Supplemented by reference TRBV15 and TRBJ2-2, the full variable domain reads DAMVIQNPRYQVTQFGKPVTLSCSQTLNHNVMYWYQQKSSQAPKLLFHYYDKDFNNEADTPDNFQSRRPNTSFCFLDIRSPGLGDTAMYLCATIDGRAPLRGGELFFGEGSRLTVL.

This clonotype occurred many times. The CDR3 region has the DNA TGCGCCAGCAGCACTCGGGCTCTAGCGGGAGGAGAAGAGACCCAGTACTTC. Translated, it gives CASSTRALAGGEETQYF. This chain connects TRBV4-3 to TRBJ2-5; 11 bases map to TRBD2. The J segment lost 3 bases and the V segment lost 5 bases, leaving 11 bases of the junction unmatched. Germline CDR1 LGHNA, CDR2 YSLEER. The CDR3 totals 17 residues.

This clonotype was seen ten or more times. The chain carries TRBV5-1 and TRBJ2-5; the match to TRBD1 covers 8 bases. The CDR3 spans 14 residues. V shed 4 bases, J shed 3 bases, and the junction held 5 bases outside the gene matches. Germline CDR1 SGHRS, CDR2 YFSETQ. CDR3 sequence (DNA): TGCGCCAGCAGCCCCCTGGACAGGGAAGAGACCCAGTACTTC. This sequence encodes CASSPLDREETQYF.

The rearrangement joins TRBV7-8 to TRBJ2-1; 9 positions match TRBD2. Germline V lookup: CDR1 SGHVS, CDR2 FQNEAQ. The CDR3 runs to 16 residues. Trimming at V came to 1 base and at J to 2 bases, leaving 3 bases not matched to a gene. The DNA for the CDR3 is TGTGCCAGCAGCTTAGATCGCGGGAGGGCCTACAATGAGCAGTTCTTC. This codes for CASSLDRGRAYNEQFF.